These 2 T cell receptor beta chains were all obtained from the same sample, sequenced in a study of blood T cell repertoires in COVID-19. Method: immunoSEQ multiplex PCR; TCRdb's copy keeps in-frame clones and lacks some. The sample lists some 200,000 clones, roughly four fifths seen once, with roughly 5% in the top ten. Sequencing was done on a sample of PBMCs or T cells enriched from blood (not recorded which). These receptors all come from a woman aged 45 to 65 who had been exposed to COVID-19.

J is TRBJ2-7 and V is TRBV5-1; TRBD2 matches at 8 bases. CDR1 is SGHRS and CDR2 is YFSETQ in the germline V gene. This CDR3 comprises 15 residues. V trimming: 0 bases; J trimming: 2 bases; junction bases outside the gene matches: 4. The CDR3 DNA is TGCGCCAGCAGCTTGGTCAGCGGGGGAACCTACGAGCAGTACTTC. Translation gives CASSLVSGGTYEQYF.

The genes are TRBV19 and TRBJ1-1; D gene uncertain. Germline CDR1 reads LNHDA; CDR2 reads SQIVND (reference sequence). Trimming removed 4 bases from V and 1 base from J, with 7 bases in between. The CDR3 contains 13 residues. CDR3 residues: CASSRQSNTEAFF. DNA of the CDR3: TGTGCCAGTAGTAGGCAGTCGAACACTGAAGCTTTCTTT. The whole variable domain, remainder taken from reference TRBV19 and TRBJ1-1, is DGGITQSPKYLFRKEGQNVTLSCEQNLNHDAMYWYRQDPGQGLRLIYYSQIVNDFQKGDIAEGYSVSREKKESFPLTVTSAQKNPTAFYLCASSRQSNTEAFFGQGTRLTVV.